This T cell receptor (beta chain) was observed in a study of cytomegalovirus exposure and HLA in healthy donors. Findings and caveats of the study: Most TCR sequences were uncommon, yet certain public TCRs appeared in many donors. With DRB1 most and HLA-C fewest, TCR association rates differed between HLA loci in a later analysis.

PCR involved 60 Vbeta and 13 Jbeta primers. Study processing details: Per a later analysis, the number of unique TCR beta chains was around 80 million, of which around 9.9 million were shared. Here immunoSEQ multiplex PCR was the method, and the copy in TCRdb shows in-frame clones only, minus some. V, J and clone size were drawn from that table, and D and trimming were deduced from the DNA. The sample records 200,000 to 250,000 clones, 75% to 85% being singletons. There are 14 residues in the CDR3. V lost 7 bases and J lost 3, with 14 bases in between. Germline values: CDR1 LNHDA, CDR2 SQIVND (reference sequence). Points on this clone: Its antigen is undetermined.

V is TRBV19 and J is TRBJ2-3, with unresolved D. The source is an older woman in good health and CMV-seropositive. Sample: PBMCs. CDR3 bases: TGTGCCAGTAAGGATCTGGGCGAGACAGATACGCAGTATTTT. This sequence encodes CASKDLGETDTQYF.